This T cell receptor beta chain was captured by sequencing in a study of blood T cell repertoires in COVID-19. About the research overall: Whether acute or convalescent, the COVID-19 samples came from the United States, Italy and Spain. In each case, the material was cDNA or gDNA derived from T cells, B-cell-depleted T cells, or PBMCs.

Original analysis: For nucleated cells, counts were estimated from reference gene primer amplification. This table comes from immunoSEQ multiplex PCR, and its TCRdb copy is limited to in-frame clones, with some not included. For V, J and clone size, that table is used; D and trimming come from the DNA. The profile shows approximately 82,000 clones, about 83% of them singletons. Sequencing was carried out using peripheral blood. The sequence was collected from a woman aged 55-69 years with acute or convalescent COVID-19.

CDR3: CASSQSGGGAYEQYF. The CDR3 DNA reads TGTGCCAGCAGCCAATCCGGCGGGGGGGCATACGAGCAGTACTTC. The rearrangement joins TRBV7-2 to TRBJ2-7, with 9 bases fitting TRBD2. V lost 5 bases and J lost 4; bases outside the gene matches: 9. Looked up from germline, CDR1 is SGHTA and CDR2 is FQGNSA. The CDR3 consists of 15 residues.